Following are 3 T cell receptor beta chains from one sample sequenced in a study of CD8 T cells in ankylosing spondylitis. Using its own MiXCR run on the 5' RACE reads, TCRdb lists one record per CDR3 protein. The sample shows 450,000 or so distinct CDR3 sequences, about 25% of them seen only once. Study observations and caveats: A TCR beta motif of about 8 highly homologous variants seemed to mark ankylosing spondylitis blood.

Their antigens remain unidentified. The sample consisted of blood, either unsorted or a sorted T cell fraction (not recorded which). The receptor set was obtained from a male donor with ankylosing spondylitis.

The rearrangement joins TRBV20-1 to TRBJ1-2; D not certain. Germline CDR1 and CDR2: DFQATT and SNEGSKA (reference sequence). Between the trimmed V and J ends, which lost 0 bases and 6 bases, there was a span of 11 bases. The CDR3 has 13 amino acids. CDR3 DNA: TGCAGTGCTAGAGAGGGCCCCCTGGATGGCTACACCTTC. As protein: CSAREGPLDGYTF.

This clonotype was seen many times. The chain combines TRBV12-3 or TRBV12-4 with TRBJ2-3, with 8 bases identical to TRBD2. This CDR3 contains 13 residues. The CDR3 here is CANGAGGTDTQYF. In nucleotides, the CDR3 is TGTGCAAACGGGGCGGGAGGTACAGATACGCAGTATTTT.

The CDR3 DNA is TGTGCCAGCAGCGAGGGACTAGCGGGGTTCACAGATACGCAGTATTTT. Protein: CASSEGLAGFTDTQYF. The chain is built from TRBV12-3 or TRBV12-4 and TRBJ2-3; TRBD2 matches 13 bases. Trimming took 6 bases from V and 2 from J; bases not matched to a gene: 5. The CDR3 contains 16 residues.